This T cell receptor (beta chain) was documented in a study of blood T cell repertoires in COVID-19 (dated by TCRdb to 2018 to 2021). Turning to the overall study: Samples from collaborators originated in the United States, Italy and Spain and spanned both the acute and convalescent phases of COVID-19. Samples were obtained from the ongoing ImmuneRACE study (first 160 participants) and from 1,200 or so subjects provided by 6 global collaborators. Where HLA class I and class II types were available, the types were taken from metadata supplied by the sample provider, not from assay-based typing. Nearly every sample came with metadata listing a de-identified subject ID, COVID-19 status, age in years and sex. The repertoires were made available in a free public database intended to serve as a resource for research on the immune response to SARS-CoV-2. Subjects who had been exposed to COVID-19, were actively infected with it, or had recovered from it provided the deeply sampled blood TCRbeta repertoires that made up the dataset. The material from the prospective study consisted of cDNA or gDNA derived from T cells, B-cell-depleted T cells, or PBMCs. Results the study describes overall, beyond this receptor: Clinical and demographic metadata were provided uncurated, with the amount varying by source and participant.

The immunoSEQ Assay, a bias-controlled multiplex PCR, was used to amplify TCRbeta CDR3 regions from genomic DNA. As for how the authors treated the data: The number of nucleated cells in each sample was estimated from the amplification of reference gene primers within the assay. Sequence reads were collapsed and filtered to measure the absolute abundance of every unique TCRbeta CDR3 rearrangement. For each sample, productive Simpson clonality was calculated by taking the square root of Simpson's diversity index across productive rearrangements. TCRdb re-hosts the immuneACCESS table, in-frame sequences only. Its copies lack some clones; in the studies checked, an unresolved V gene accounts for under half of them, and the cause for the rest is not known. V, J and clone size were drawn from that table, and D and trimming were deduced from the DNA. Here the sample has around 45,000 clones; about 90% occur a single time. The ten biggest clones cover under 15% of the sample.

In regard to this clone: Its cognate antigen has yet to be identified. No much larger clone is present one base from it, and per-base qualities are unavailable.

Collaborating institutions collected whole blood in K2EDTA tubes following their own protocols. Collaborator samples were shipped for TCRbeta analysis as frozen whole blood, isolated PBMCs, or DNA extracted from either sample type. Counted from cysteine to phenylalanine, this CDR3 has 11 amino acids. The sequence is cut down to CDR3 DNA, 33 bases in frame from base 1. The germline ends are 8 bases apart after V is trimmed by 8 bases and J by 6 bases. CDR1 and CDR2 were assigned from the germline V gene as SGHDN and FVKESK. Sequenced material: peripheral blood. The V and J segments used are TRBV14 and TRBJ2-1, with no reliable assignment of the D segment. This TCR was sampled from a man of 80 years or more with acute or convalescent COVID-19. The CDR3 protein: CASAGGNEQFF. The DNA reads TGTGCCAGCGCCGGTGGCAATGAGCAGTTCTTC.